These 22 T cell receptor beta chains originate from one sample sequenced in a study of T cell responses to AZD1222 COVID-19 vaccine. Sequencing used immunoSEQ multiplex PCR; TCRdb keeps in-frame clones, though not all of them. The table has 95,000 to 100,000 clones, about 90% seen once. The sample was peripheral blood, taken on day 0 of AZD1222 vaccination. All receptors derive from an adult in good health.

V gene TRBV6-1 combines with J gene TRBJ2-7; D might be TRBD2 (6 bases). Trimming shortened V by 2 bases and J by 3 bases, and 17 bases separated the two germline ends. The germline CDR1 and CDR2 sequences are MNHNS and SASEGT. The CDR3 is 16 amino acids. CDR3 sequence: CASSEPGGRVGYEQYF. DNA for the CDR3: TGTGCCAGCAGTGAACCCGGGGGAAGAGTGGGCTACGAGCAGTACTTC.

This clone was seen once. This chain links TRBV5-4 with TRBJ2-7, with a tentative D call TRBD2 (6 bases). V was cut by 3 bases and J by 1 base, with 8 bases left in between. The CDR3 runs to 13 residues. Germline-derived CDR1 and CDR2 are SGHNT and YYREEE (reference sequence). The CDR3 sequence is CASSWGDSYEQYF. CDR3 DNA sequence: TGTGCCAGCAGCTGGGGGGATTCCTACGAGCAGTACTTC.

V is TRBV18 and J is TRBJ2-1, with 8 bases lining up with TRBD1. V dropped 6 bases and J dropped 4; count of bases not matched to a gene: 5. Germline loops: CDR1 KGHSH, CDR2 LQKENI. The CDR3 spans 14 residues. Here the CDR3 DNA reads TGTGCCAGCTCGCGGACAGGGCCTTACAATGAGCAGTTCTTC. This gives the protein CASSRTGPYNEQFF.

V gene TRBV28 combines with J gene TRBJ1-1, with D possibly being TRBD1 (6 bases). The CDR3 is made up of 14 amino acids. V gave up 3 bases and J gave up 1 base, with 9 bases separating them. CDR1 and CDR2 from the germline V gene are MDHEN and SYDVKM. The CDR3 nucleotides are TGTGCCAGCAGTTTGGGACACCAGAACACTGAAGCTTTCTTT. It specifies CASSLGHQNTEAFF.

This clone was recorded once. The CDR3 DNA is TGTGCCAGCAGAGGTAGCGGAAACTACAATGAGCAGTTCTTC. Its translation is CASRGSGNYNEQFF. The genes are TRBV28 and TRBJ2-1; D perhaps matches TRBD2 (6 bases). This CDR3 is 14 amino acids long. Trimming shortened V by 6 bases and J by 3 bases, and 12 bases separated the two germline ends. From germline, CDR1 is MDHEN and CDR2 SYDVKM.

The chain has TRBV28 and TRBJ2-5, with 10 positions matching TRBD2. Trimming at V came to 2 bases and at J to 7 bases, leaving 4 bases not matched to a gene. Per the germline V gene, CDR1 is MDHEN and CDR2 is SYDVKM. This CDR3 contains 14 residues. CDR3: CASSLLAGVGTQYF. CDR3 sequence (DNA): TGTGCCAGCAGTTTACTAGCGGGAGTTGGGACCCAGTACTTC.

The V and J genes are TRBV15 and TRBJ2-7; 9 nucleotides line up with TRBD1. This CDR3 region has 15 residues. Germline V gene data show CDR1 as LNHNV and CDR2 as YYDKDF (reference sequence). V lost 5 bases, J lost 0 bases, and 5 bases stayed unmatched. CDR3: CATSVPGQGSYEQYF. The CDR3 DNA sequence: TGTGCCACCAGCGTACCGGGACAGGGCTCCTACGAGCAGTACTTC.

This clone was detected only once. V gene TRBV11-2 combines with J gene TRBJ2-7, with 7 bases fitting TRBD1. The CDR3 spans 15 residues. Germline V gene lookup returns CDR1 SGHAT and CDR2 FQNNGV. V lost 2 bases to trimming and J lost 2 bases; unmatched junction nucleotides: 6. The CDR3 region has the DNA TGTGCCAGCAGCTTATCACCTGGGACAGCCTACGAGCAGTACTTC. Protein product: CASSLSPGTAYEQYF.

This chain's CDR3 is CASSGRYRNNEQFF. In DNA form, the CDR3 reads TGTGCCAGCAGCGGGAGATACAGGAACAATGAGCAGTTCTTC. The chain joins TRBV9 to TRBJ2-1; a weak D match, TRBD1 (5 bases). In germline, CDR1 is SGDLS, CDR2 YYNGEE. The V gene lost 3 bases and the J gene lost 5 bases, with 12 bases spanning the gap. CDR3 length: 14 residues.

The chain combines TRBV2 with TRBJ2-7, with D unclear. V lost 5 bases, J lost 5 bases, and 10 bases lay in between. CDR1 is SNHLY and CDR2 is FYNNEI in the germline V gene. The CDR3 contains 12 residues. CDR3 in amino acids: CASSWGWNEQYF. The CDR3 coding sequence is TGTGCCAGCAGTTGGGGATGGAACGAGCAGTACTTC.

This chain links TRBV29-1 with TRBJ2-7, with D perhaps matching TRBD1 or TRBD2 (6 bases each). Deletions cut 5 bases from V and 0 bases from J, with 17 bases between. Germline CDR1 SQVTM, CDR2 ANQGSEA. The CDR3 runs to 15 residues. The CDR3 nucleotides are TGCAGCGTTTCTTGGGGGGCAGGGAGCTCCTACGAGCAGTACTTC. This encodes CSVSWGAGSSYEQYF.

V usage is TRBV19 and J usage is TRBJ1-5; tentative D call: TRBD1 (5 bases). Germline V gene data show CDR1 as LNHDA and CDR2 as SQIVND (reference sequence). The CDR3 spans 14 residues. V shed 9 bases and J shed 5 bases, with 17 bases lying between them. The CDR3 is CARRRLDTHQPQHF. In DNA form, the CDR3 reads TGTGCCAGGCGGCGCCTGGACACCCATCAGCCCCAGCATTTT.

This clone turned up a few times. The chain employs TRBV6-5 and TRBJ2-7; 12 positions agree with TRBD2. The CDR3 is 15 amino acids. J gave up 2 bases and V 5 bases, and 4 bases lay outside the gene matches. Germline V lookup: CDR1 MNHEY, CDR2 SVGAGI. The CDR3 nucleotides are TGTGCCAGCAGTCTCCTAGCGGGAGGGCCCTACGAGCAGTACTTC. As protein: CASSLLAGGPYEQYF.

The rearrangement links TRBV9 to TRBJ2-2; TRBD1 matches at 7 bases. Germline values: CDR1 SGDLS, CDR2 YYNGEE. The J segment lost 0 bases and the V segment lost 5 bases, leaving 1 base of the junction unmatched. This CDR3 is 14 amino acids long. The CDR3 protein is CASRDRTNTGELFF. The CDR3 nucleotides read TGTGCCAGCAGGGACAGGACGAACACCGGGGAGCTGTTTTTT.

The chain recombines TRBV28 with TRBJ2-1, with D tentatively TRBD2 (5 bases). Per the germline V gene, CDR1 is MDHEN and CDR2 is SYDVKM. V lost 5 bases, J lost 10 bases, and 21 bases lay in between. This CDR3 is 15 amino acids long. The CDR3 nucleotides are TGTGCCAGCAGTCCTGGACCTACGGGAAATAAGGAGCAGTTCTTC. This gives the protein CASSPGPTGNKEQFF. Full variable domain (remainder filled in from reference TRBV28 and TRBJ2-1): DVKVTQSSRYLVKRTGEKVFLECVQDMDHENMFWYRQDPGLGLRLIYFSYDVKMKEKGDIPEGYSVSREKKERFSLILESASTNQTSMYLCASSPGPTGNKEQFFGPGTRLTVL.

The rearrangement joins TRBV29-1 to TRBJ1-2; D is ambiguous. V was trimmed by 3 bases and J by 1 base, leaving 3 bases between them. The CDR3 spans 11 residues. Germline lookup yields CDR1 SQVTM and CDR2 ANQGSEA. The CDR3 nucleotides read TGCAGCGTTGACAGTAACTATGGCTACACCTTC. Translated: CSVDSNYGYTF.

The chain recombines TRBV12-3 or TRBV12-4 with TRBJ2-7; perhaps D is TRBD1 or TRBD2 (5 bases each). The CDR3 runs 12 residues. With 7 bases removed from V and 9 bases from J, the gap between germline ends came to 16 bases. This CDR3 is CASMLGVGPQYF. For the CDR3, the DNA is TGTGCCAGCATGTTGGGGGTTGGCCCGCAGTACTTC.

The chain recombines TRBV30 with TRBJ2-7, with TRBD2 identical over 10 bases. The CDR3 is 16 residues long. V lost 4 bases, J lost 3 bases, and 12 bases stayed unmatched. The germline CDR1 and CDR2 sequences are GTSNPN and SVGIG (reference sequence). CDR3 coding DNA: TGTGCCTGGATGGGGCTAGCGGGAGCCGCAAACTACGAGCAGTACTTC. Its translation is CAWMGLAGAANYEQYF.

The J gene is TRBJ1-3, the V gene TRBV9; D possibly corresponds to TRBD1 (6 bases). From germline, CDR1 is SGDLS and CDR2 YYNGEE. Trimming removed 3 bases at V and 3 bases at J, with 13 bases between. The CDR3 has 15 amino acids. The CDR3, as DNA: TGTGCCAGCAGCGCTATTACAGGGAATGGAAACACCATATATTTT. Amino acids: CASSAITGNGNTIYF.

The chain carries TRBV2 and TRBJ1-1; D may be TRBD1 (6 bases). CDR3 length: 12 residues. V was shortened by 11 bases and J by 3 bases, with 13 bases between the two germline ends. The germline V gene encodes CDR1 SNHLY and CDR2 FYNNEI. This CDR3 reads CAGEDSHTEAFF. DNA of the CDR3: TGTGCCGGAGAGGACAGTCACACTGAAGCTTTCTTT.

V usage is TRBV27 and J usage is TRBJ1-6; D remains ambiguous. The CDR3 extends over 14 amino acids. Trimming left V 6 bases short and J 8 bases short, with 14 bases between. Per germline, CDR1 MNHEY and CDR2 SMNVEV (reference sequence). CDR3 nucleotides: TGTGCCAGCAGCCTTTCGAGTCCTTATTCACCCCTCCACTTT. Its protein product is CASSLSSPYSPLHF.

The rearrangement joins TRBV5-1 to TRBJ2-5; TRBD2 aligns across 9 bases. CDR3 length: 16 amino acids. CDR1 and CDR2 (germline): SGHRS, YFSETQ. V lost 1 base and J lost 3; bases outside the gene matches: 7. The CDR3 nucleotides read TGCGCCAGCAGCTTGCAGGCGGGAGGGGGAGAAGAGACCCAGTACTTC. This sequence encodes CASSLQAGGGEETQYF.